This T cell receptor (beta chain) comes out of a study of beta chain features in type 1 diabetes. On the study more broadly: The samples had more than 95 million sorted cells examined in all. Study-level findings and limits: PCR might show a preference for shorter templates, equally across patients and controls.

Regarding this clone: Its target is unknown.

Each of the CD4+ naive, central memory, regulatory and stem cell-like memory populations was sorted via CD45RO/CCR7/CD25/CD127/CD95/CD27. As every portion of the isolated RNA was reverse transcribed, the sequencing read expressed TCRB transcripts. Here immunoSEQ multiplex PCR was the method, and the copy in TCRdb shows in-frame clones only, minus some. The table lists hundreds of thousands of clones, about 14% of them singletons. Sequenced material: naive CD4+ T cells from blood. The clonotype comes from a man younger than 45 in good health.

CDR3 sequence: CASSSGTGVSDTQYF. CDR3 bases: TGTGCCAGCAGCTCTGGGACAGGGGTTTCAGATACGCAGTATTTT. This rearrangement joins TRBV7-7 to TRBJ2-3; 10 bases are a match to TRBD1. CDR3 length: 15 residues. CDR1 and CDR2 from the germline V gene are SSHAT and FNYEAQ (reference sequence). Trimming removed 4 bases from V and 4 bases from J; junction bases left unmatched: 5.